Sequencing of this T cell receptor beta chain was carried out in a study of identical twins. Study conclusions and caveats: Twin pairs' shared out-of-frame alpha sequences were enriched in low generation probability. There is a chance that invariant MAIT and iNKT cells partially muddied zero-insertion analyses.

Template switching added a universal primer binding site, and final cDNA carried unique molecular identifiers. TCRdb re-analysed the 5' RACE reads in MiXCR, keeping a single row per CDR3 protein. The repertoire holds 1.5 million to 2 million distinct CDR3 sequences, with 25% to 35% as singletons. Germline CDR1 is SQVTM and CDR2 is ANQGSEA. Germline trimming cut 3 bases from V and 5 bases from J; bases unmatched to any gene: 4. The length of the CDR3 is 14 residues. This clonotype has a handful of counts. The target antigen is unknown. The chain employs TRBV29-1 and TRBJ1-5; 10 positions agree with TRBD1. This TCR was sampled from a newborn girl in good health. Material for sequencing was cord blood. CDR3 nucleotide sequence: TGCAGCGTTGATTACGGGACAGGGGATCAGCCCCAGCATTTT. This translates into CSVDYGTGDQPQHF.